Following are 9 T cell receptor beta chains from one sample sequenced in a study of CD8 T cells in Susac syndrome. Reverse transcription of about 0.5 to 1 ug RNA used random hexamers. In TCRdb, the immunoSEQ multiplex PCR reads were re-called with MiXCR into one record per CDR3 protein. The repertoire holds roughly 140,000 distinct CDR3 sequences, with 95% as singletons. Sequenced material: CD8+ T cells from PBMCs. These receptors were taken from a human donor with multiple sclerosis.

The genes are TRBV30 and TRBJ1-2; D is unclear. Germline V CDR1 and CDR2: GTSNPN, SVGIG (reference sequence). V was clipped by 3 bases and J by 0 bases, with 14 bases between them. The CDR3 spans 15 residues. The DNA for the CDR3 is TGTGCCTGGAGCCCCATAAGAGCCGCTAACTATGGCTACACCTTC. It is translated as CAWSPIRAANYGYTF.

This clonotype was recorded once. This chain connects TRBV13 to TRBJ2-5; D is undetermined. CDR3 length equals 13 residues. V was shortened by 5 bases and J by 5 bases, with 12 bases between the two germline ends. CDR1 and CDR2 from the germline V gene are PRHDT and FYEKMQ (reference sequence). The CDR3, as DNA: TGTGCCAGCAGCACTTTAGCCGGGGAGACCCAGTACTTC. Its translation: CASSTLAGETQYF.

This chain joins TRBV2 and TRBJ1-4, with no clear D. CDR1 SNHLY and CDR2 FYNNEI come from the germline V gene. The V and J ends lost 7 bases and 0 bases respectively, with 9 bases between them. The CDR3 length is 14 residues. CDR3 loop: CASKKVATNEKLFF. Here the CDR3 DNA reads TGTGCCAGCAAGAAGGTTGCAACTAATGAAAAACTGTTTTTT.

J is TRBJ2-3 and V is TRBV20-1, with 11 bases lining up with TRBD2. The CDR3 has 16 amino acids. V shed 2 bases and J 2 bases; nucleotides not matched to a gene: 6. The V gene's germline CDR1 is DFQATT and CDR2 SNEGSKA (reference sequence). The DNA for the CDR3 is TGCAGTGCTAGAATGTCTAGCGGGGGGTACACAGATACGCAGTATTTT. It yields the protein CSARMSSGGYTDTQYF.

The table lists this clonotype with a count of one. J is TRBJ1-1 and V is TRBV2; 7 nucleotides agree with TRBD1. This CDR3 is built from 13 residues. Trimming removed 6 bases from V and 3 bases from J; junction bases left unmatched: 4. Per the germline V gene, CDR1 is SNHLY and CDR2 is FYNNEI. For the CDR3, the DNA is TGTGCCAGCAGGGCCAGGGGGTACACTGAAGCTTTCTTT. It codes for CASRARGYTEAFF.

The J gene is TRBJ1-2, the V gene TRBV29-1; 7 positions match TRBD1. Germline values: CDR1 SQVTM, CDR2 ANQGSEA. V lost 2 bases and J lost 8; bases outside the gene matches: 5. The CDR3 length is 12 residues. The CDR3 DNA reads as TGCAGCGTTGAAACAGGGGTGAAGGGCTACACCTTC. This sequence encodes CSVETGVKGYTF.

This chain uses TRBV15 with TRBJ2-6; 9 bases are shared with TRBD1. V lost 1 base and J lost 4; bases outside the gene matches: 11. Per the germline V gene, CDR1 is LNHNV and CDR2 is YYDKDF (reference sequence). The CDR3 extends over 19 amino acids. CDR3 coding DNA: TGTGCCACCAGCAGAGTCGGGGGACAGGGATCGGTCGGGGCCAACGTCCTGACTTTC. Translation gives CATSRVGGQGSVGANVLTF.

This chain uses TRBV20-1 with TRBJ1-1; tentative D call: TRBD1 (5 bases). This CDR3 contains 14 residues. V dropped 1 base and J dropped 1 base, with 10 bases sitting between them. CDR1 is DFQATT and CDR2 is SNEGSKA in the germline V gene (reference sequence). The CDR3 sequence: CSARVGRRNTEAFF. In DNA, the CDR3 is TGCAGTGCTAGAGTGGGACGGAGGAACACTGAAGCTTTCTTT.

This rearrangement joins TRBV24-1 to TRBJ2-1; 8 nucleotides agree with TRBD1. Germline V gives CDR1 KGHDR, CDR2 SFDVKD. This CDR3 has 16 residues. Unmatched junction bases numbered 13, after V lost 6 bases and J lost 7 bases. The CDR3: CATSPPWTGRTNEQFF. The CDR3 DNA is TGTGCCACCAGTCCCCCCTGGACAGGGAGGACGAATGAGCAGTTCTTC.